Below are 24 T cell receptor beta chains sequenced from a single sample in a study of T cell responses to AZD1222 COVID-19 vaccine (TCRdb year 2021). The library came from the immunoSEQ multiplex PCR assay. TCRdb carries this immuneACCESS record with in-frame sequences only. Its versions omit some clonotypes, under half of them owing to an unresolved V gene in the studies checked, with the rest unexplained. This sample gives around 150,000 clones in total; about 89% of them show up just once. The ten top clones hold approximately 8% of the sample. The time point label, read with the paper, signifies: about 28 days (+/-7) after the second vaccine dose. What this sample's treatment or condition label stands for: meningococcal conjugate vaccine given as trial control. Material: peripheral blood, obtained 28 days after the second dose of the MenACWY control vaccine. The receptor set was obtained from an adult who received the MenACWY meningococcal vaccine as a control.

The chain has TRBV6-4 and TRBJ2-1, with 7 nucleotides matching TRBD1. Germline-derived CDR1 and CDR2 are MRHNA and SNTAGT. This CDR3 has 14 residues. V was pared by 2 bases and J by 9 bases, with 7 bases of the junction left unmatched. In DNA, the CDR3 is TGTGCCAGCAGTGACGAGACAGGGAGTTTTGAGCAGTTCTTC. Translating it yields CASSDETGSFEQFF.

This chain links TRBV7-9 with TRBJ2-3, with no clear D. Germline lookup yields CDR1 SEHNR and CDR2 FQNEAQ (reference sequence). V was cut by 1 base and J by 7 bases, with 6 bases left in between. The CDR3 covers 12 residues. CDR3 in amino acids: CASSLEAYTQYF. The DNA for the CDR3 is TGTGCCAGCAGCTTAGAGGCATATACGCAGTATTTT. Full variable domain (outside the CDR3, taken from reference TRBV7-9 and TRBJ2-3): DTGVSQNPRHKITKRGQNVTFRCDPISEHNRLYWYRQTLGQGPEFLTYFQNEAQLEKSRLLSDRFSAERPKGSFSTLEIQRTEQGDSAMYLCASSLEAYTQYFGPGTRLTVL.

The gene calls are TRBV19 and TRBJ2-3, with 12 nucleotides matching TRBD2. The J segment lost 4 bases and the V segment lost 5 bases, leaving 7 bases of the junction unmatched. The CDR3 runs 16 residues. Germline CDR1 and CDR2: LNHDA and SQIVND (reference sequence). DNA for the CDR3: TGTGCCAGTAGTGTGCTTCTAGCGGGGGGGGCAGATACGCAGTATTTT. This gives the protein CASSVLLAGGADTQYF.

This clone was seen a few times. This chain joins TRBV30 and TRBJ1-1, with a tentative D call TRBD1 (5 bases). Germline V gives CDR1 GTSNPN, CDR2 SVGIG (reference sequence). Trimming removed 2 bases from V and 3 bases from J, with 10 bases in between. The CDR3 loop spans 13 amino acids. CDR3 amino acids: CAWSQGLDTEAFF. The CDR3 region has the DNA TGTGCCTGGAGTCAGGGCTTAGACACTGAAGCTTTCTTT.

The chain joins TRBV19 to TRBJ2-1, with D tentatively TRBD2 (6 bases). The length of the CDR3 is 14 residues. From germline, CDR1 is LNHDA and CDR2 SQIVND (reference sequence). Deletions cut 4 bases from V and 5 bases from J, with 12 bases between. DNA of the CDR3: TGTGCCAGTAGTACCCCAGGACTAAACAATGAGCAGTTCTTC. Its translation is CASSTPGLNNEQFF.

CDR3 DNA: TGCGCCAGCAGCTCCTGGGACAGGGGAGGAAGAGGGTCCTACGAGCAGTACTTC. The encoded protein is CASSSWDRGGRGSYEQYF. The V call is TRBV5-1, the J call TRBJ2-7, with 10 nucleotides matching TRBD1. J was trimmed by 1 base and V by 3 bases; bases with no gene match: 13. Germline V gene sequence: CDR1 SGHRS, CDR2 YFSETQ. The CDR3 extends over 18 amino acids.

The V call is TRBV7-9, the J call TRBJ2-5; D may match TRBD1 or TRBD2 (5 bases each). Germline V gives CDR1 SEHNR, CDR2 FQNEAQ (reference sequence). Trimming pared 0 bases from V and 4 bases from J, leaving 6 bases between. This CDR3 region has 13 residues. The CDR3 DNA reads TGTGCCAGCAGCTTAGCTGGGGGAGAGACCCAGTACTTC. Translating it yields CASSLAGGETQYF.

The V call is TRBV7-3, the J call TRBJ2-6; D is perhaps TRBD1 (6 bases). The CDR3 contains 20 residues. The germline CDR1 and CDR2 sequences are SGHTA and FQGTGA. V lost 1 base and J lost 0, with 19 bases in between. The CDR3 is CASSLKASGTPYSGANVLTF. Written as DNA, the CDR3 is TGTGCCAGCAGCTTAAAGGCGTCTGGGACACCCTACTCTGGGGCCAACGTCCTGACTTTC.

The chain carries TRBV15 and TRBJ1-1; D unresolved. V was shortened by 5 bases and J by 4 bases, with 8 bases between the two germline ends. Germline V gene lookup returns CDR1 LNHNV and CDR2 YYDKDF (reference sequence). CDR3 length equals 12 residues. In DNA form, the CDR3 reads TGTGCCACCAGCTGGGGTGGCACTGAAGCTTTCTTT. It translates to CATSWGGTEAFF.

The chain has TRBV15 and TRBJ1-5, with D possibly TRBD1 on 5 matching bases. V was cut by 6 bases and J by 3 bases, with 9 bases left in between. This CDR3 is built from 13 residues. Germline-derived CDR1 and CDR2 are LNHNV and YYDKDF (reference sequence). Here the CDR3 DNA reads TGTGCCACCAGTCGGGGCCCCAATCAGCCCCAGCATTTT. It specifies CATSRGPNQPQHF.

V usage is TRBV6-5 and J usage is TRBJ1-6, with 10 bases lining up with TRBD1. V lost 5 bases and J lost 9; bases outside the gene matches: 7. This CDR3 contains 15 residues. Per germline, CDR1 MNHEY and CDR2 SVGAGI. The CDR3 DNA reads as TGTGCCAGCAGTACAGACAGGGGGCCTGGTTCACCCCTCCACTTT. It encodes CASSTDRGPGSPLHF.

J is TRBJ2-1 and V is TRBV18, with D possibly TRBD1 on 6 matching bases. This CDR3 comprises 16 residues. Per the germline V gene, CDR1 is KGHSH and CDR2 is LQKENI. Trimming removed 3 bases at V and 8 bases at J, with 20 bases between. CDR3 loop: CASSPLTGPRTDEQFF. Written as DNA, the CDR3 is TGTGCCAGCTCACCGCTGACAGGTCCCCGCACCGATGAGCAGTTCTTC.

V gene TRBV12-2 combines with J gene TRBJ2-7; no check of the table's D call, TRBD1, against the DNA was made. TRBV12-2 is tagged as a pseudogene. This CDR3 is built from 13 residues. The CDR3 DNA reads TGTGCAAGTCGCTGGCTACAGGGGTACGAGCAGTACTTC. Its protein product is CASRWLQGYEQYF.

The chain links TRBV6-2 or TRBV6-3 to TRBJ2-5, with TRBD2 matching over 7 bases. This CDR3 region has 15 residues. Per germline, CDR1 MNHEY and CDR2 SVGEGT. The junction had 6 bases not matched to a gene; V was cut back by 2 bases and J by 3 bases. CDR3 sequence: CASSYDKRGEETQYF. CDR3 coding DNA: TGTGCCAGCAGTTACGACAAGCGGGGCGAAGAGACCCAGTACTTC.

This rearrangement joins TRBV2 to TRBJ2-7, with D tentatively TRBD1 (6 bases). Trimming stripped 6 bases from V and 2 bases from J, with 29 bases between. The CDR3 contains 19 residues. Germline CDR1 is SNHLY and CDR2 is FYNNEI. CDR3 sequence (DNA): TGTGCCAGCAGGGATTACCTCACCCGAGGGGGACGGTCACCCTACGAGCAGTACTTC. Amino acids: CASRDYLTRGGRSPYEQYF.

This rearrangement joins TRBV29-1 to TRBJ2-2; D is perhaps TRBD2 (5 bases). CDR3 length: 15 amino acids. Germline-derived CDR1 and CDR2 are SQVTM and ANQGSEA. Trimming cost V 5 bases and J 3 bases, with 16 bases left between them. The CDR3, as DNA: TGCAGCGTTACCCCACTCGGGGAATACACCGGGGAGCTGTTTTTT. Its protein is CSVTPLGEYTGELFF.

The rearrangement links TRBV19 to TRBJ1-1; D uncertain. This CDR3 comprises 13 residues. Per the germline V gene, CDR1 is LNHDA and CDR2 is SQIVND (reference sequence). V gave up 3 bases and J gave up 3 bases, with 8 bases separating them. Here the CDR3 reads CASSIGMHTEAFF. The CDR3 nucleotides read TGTGCCAGTAGTATTGGTATGCACACTGAAGCTTTCTTT.

This clone was found once. The rearrangement links TRBV12-5 to TRBJ1-5; TRBD1 might be the D (5 bases). Trimming took off 6 bases at V and 6 bases at J, with 27 bases between the two ends. The CDR3 runs 18 residues. Germline loops: CDR1 LGHNT, CDR2 FRNRAP. As DNA, the CDR3 is TGTGCTAGTGGCAACCAAGTGGGGGTAGGGTGGTCCGTTCAGCCCCAGCATTTT. It is translated as CASGNQVGVGWSVQPQHF.

This sequence joins TRBV5-4 and TRBJ2-7; 13 nucleotides align to TRBD2. The length of the CDR3 is 14 residues. The V segment lost 5 bases and the J segment 1 base; nucleotides outside the gene matches: 0. Germline V lookup: CDR1 SGHNT, CDR2 YYREEE (reference sequence). The CDR3 DNA follows: TGTGCCAGCAGACTAGCGGGAGGGTCCTACGAGCAGTACTTC. This sequence encodes CASRLAGGSYEQYF.

The V gene is TRBV29-1, the J gene TRBJ2-5; 7 bases are shared with TRBD1. CDR1 SQVTM and CDR2 ANQGSEA come from the germline V gene. This CDR3 has 13 amino acids. V shed 6 bases, J shed 0 bases, and the junction held 4 bases outside the gene matches. This CDR3 reads CSVARGYQETQYF. Written as DNA, the CDR3 is TGCAGCGTCGCCAGGGGGTACCAAGAGACCCAGTACTTC.

The chain combines TRBV11-1 with TRBJ2-5; tentative D call: TRBD2 (5 bases). CDR1 and CDR2 from the germline V gene are SGHAT and FQDESV (reference sequence). The germline V and J ends were trimmed by 5 bases and 5 bases, with 12 bases remaining between them. The CDR3 spans 13 residues. The CDR3 DNA is TGTGCCAGCAGCCCGGAGGCACGGGAGACCCAGTACTTC. It codes for CASSPEARETQYF.

This rearrangement joins TRBV2 to TRBJ2-3; D not certain. The CDR3 extends over 14 amino acids. CDR1 is SNHLY and CDR2 is FYNNEI in the germline V gene. V was trimmed by 2 bases and J by 2 bases, leaving 8 bases between them. In DNA, the CDR3 is TGTGCCAGCAGTGAAAGGTCCATCACAGATACGCAGTATTTT. Protein: CASSERSITDTQYF.

This chain's CDR3 is CASSIIGLRTENQPQHF. CDR3 DNA: TGTGCCAGTAGTATAATCGGGCTACGTACGGAAAATCAGCCCCAGCATTTT. V gene TRBV19 combines with J gene TRBJ1-5, with D hard to call. This CDR3 has 17 amino acids. CDR1 and CDR2 (germline): LNHDA, SQIVND (reference sequence). Trimming took 2 bases from V and 4 from J, leaving 18 bases between them.

This chain connects TRBV5-8 to TRBJ2-3; D is unclear. V lost 3 bases and J lost 2, with 4 bases in between. The CDR3 covers 12 residues. Germline V gene data show CDR1 as SGHTS and CDR2 as YDEGEE. CDR3 bases: TGTGCCAGCAGCTACGACACAGATACGCAGTATTTT. This encodes CASSYDTDTQYF. Drawing the rest from reference TRBV5-8 and TRBJ2-3, the complete variable domain is EAGVTQSPTHLIKTRGQQATLRCSPISGHTSVYWYQQALGLGLQFLLWYDEGEERNRGNFPPRFSGRQFPNYSSELNVNALELEDSALYLCASSYDTDTQYFGPGTRLTVL.